The 17 T cell receptor beta chains presented below share a single source sample, sequenced in a study of blood T cells in healthy people across ages. For the second PCR, which ran for roughly 7 to 11 cycles, a sample-barcoded 5' primer and a J-beta primer mix were used. Each CDR3 protein gets one entry after TCRdb re-called the 5' RACE reads with MiXCR. The sample contains 800,000 to 950,000 distinct CDR3 sequences, 25% to 35% of which appear only once. These data also featured in a second study, about T cells of mothers and their children.

Sequencing was carried out using blood. Receptor source: a woman aged 40 to 50 in good health.

CDR3 residues: CASSLTGGDTYEQYF. Here the CDR3 DNA reads TGTGCCAGCAGCCTAACAGGGGGTGACACCTACGAGCAGTACTTC. This chain links TRBV27 with TRBJ2-7; the match to TRBD1 covers 8 bases. Unmatched junction bases numbered 9, after V lost 6 bases and J lost 2 bases. CDR3 length: 15 residues. Germline V gives CDR1 MNHEY, CDR2 SMNVEV (reference sequence).

This clonotype was detected many times. The chain recombines TRBV28 with TRBJ1-6, with 9 bases aligning to TRBD1. Trimming cost V 6 bases and J 8 bases; bases outside gene matches: 8. The germline gives CDR1 MDHEN, CDR2 SYDVKM. The CDR3 contains 15 residues. CDR3 region: CASRSGTGMDSPLHF. The CDR3 region has the DNA TGTGCCAGCAGGTCCGGGACAGGGATGGATTCACCCCTCCACTTT.

This clonotype has a handful of counts. The rearrangement joins TRBV30 to TRBJ1-2; D ambiguous. Per the germline V gene, CDR1 is GTSNPN and CDR2 is SVGIG (reference sequence). V lost 0 bases and J 5 bases, leaving 13 bases between the germline ends. The CDR3 sequence is 14 residues long. The CDR3 nucleotides read TGTGCCTGGAGTGTATTTGGGCAGACGTATGGCTACACCTTC. Residues: CAWSVFGQTYGYTF.

The CDR3 DNA reads TGTGCCAGCAAGCCGGACAGGGCCAACGATGGCTACACCTTC. Translating gives CASKPDRANDGYTF. The V call is TRBV6-5, the J call TRBJ1-2, with 8 nucleotides matching TRBD1. From germline, CDR1 is MNHEY and CDR2 SVGAGI. Trimming took 7 bases from V and 6 from J; bases not matched to a gene: 10. The CDR3 sequence is 14 residues long.

This clonotype was observed many times. V is TRBV16 and J is TRBJ1-6, with 8 nucleotides matching TRBD1. This CDR3 comprises 16 residues. Losses at the gene ends were 2 bases for V and 0 bases for J; bases not matched to a gene: 0. Germline V lookup: CDR1 KGHSY, CDR2 FQNENV. The CDR3 coding sequence is TGTGCCAGCAGCCAACAGGGGGCCTCCTATAATTCACCCCTCCACTTT. Protein: CASSQQGASYNSPLHF.

This clonotype was seen ten or more times. The V gene is TRBV7-2, the J gene TRBJ1-1; D might be TRBD1 (6 bases). V was cut by 5 bases and J by 3 bases, with 16 bases left in between. This CDR3 is 15 amino acids long. The germline gives CDR1 SGHTA, CDR2 FQGNSA. The CDR3 reads CASSAYRDGHTEAFF. The CDR3 DNA sequence: TGTGCCAGCAGCGCCTACAGGGATGGGCACACTGAAGCTTTCTTT. Complete variable domain (other parts from reference TRBV7-2 and TRBJ1-1): GAGVSQSPSNKVTEKGKDVELRCDPISGHTALYWYRQSLGQGLEFLIYFQGNSAPDKSGLPSDRFSAERTGGSVSTLTIQRTQQEDSAVYLCASSAYRDGHTEAFFGQGTRLTVV.

The genes are TRBV28 and TRBJ1-5; D is uncertain. There are 14 residues in the CDR3. The germline V and J ends were trimmed by 5 bases and 5 bases, with 13 bases remaining between them. Germline V gene sequence: CDR1 MDHEN, CDR2 SYDVKM. CDR3 nucleotide sequence: TGTGCCAGCAGTGGAGCGGTCGGGTATCAGCCCCAGCATTTT. It codes for CASSGAVGYQPQHF.

J is TRBJ2-7 and V is TRBV15; D uncertain. Germline V lookup: CDR1 LNHNV, CDR2 YYDKDF (reference sequence). The CDR3 length is 15 residues. V lost 0 bases, J lost 0 bases, and 9 bases lay in between. The CDR3 protein is CATSRDGTSSYEQYF. The CDR3 coding sequence is TGTGCCACCAGCAGAGATGGTACCTCCTCCTACGAGCAGTACTTC.

The V call is TRBV7-2, the J call TRBJ2-7; 12 bases agree with TRBD2. Trimming at V came to 3 bases and at J to 3 bases, leaving 3 bases not matched to a gene. Germline V gene data show CDR1 as SGHTA and CDR2 as FQGNSA. This CDR3 comprises 15 residues. The CDR3 loop reads CASSFPSGGDYEQYF. The CDR3 DNA follows: TGTGCCAGCAGCTTCCCTAGCGGGGGGGACTACGAGCAGTACTTC. The whole variable domain, filled in from reference TRBV7-2 and TRBJ2-7, reads GAGVSQSPSNKVTEKGKDVELRCDPISGHTALYWYRQSLGQGLEFLIYFQGNSAPDKSGLPSDRFSAERTGGSVSTLTIQRTQQEDSAVYLCASSFPSGGDYEQYFGPGTRLTVT.

This clonotype occurred a few times. Possible read error: a much larger clone is one base away. The chain is built from TRBV5-1 and TRBJ2-1, with a possible D match to TRBD2 (5 bases). CDR3 size: 15 residues. Trimming took 0 bases from V and 2 from J, leaving 9 bases between them. Germline V gene lookup returns CDR1 SGHRS and CDR2 YFSETQ. The CDR3 coding sequence is TGCGCCAGCAGCTTGGGAGGGCAGGCCTACAATGAGCAGTTCTTC. Its translation is CASSLGGQAYNEQFF.

The chain couples TRBV7-8 to TRBJ1-3; no reliable D call. Germline CDR1 reads SGHVS; CDR2 reads FQNEAQ. The CDR3 is made up of 12 amino acids. V was shortened by 2 bases and J by 5 bases, with 4 bases between the two germline ends. The CDR3 loop reads CASSLSRNTIYF. The CDR3 nucleotides read TGTGCCAGCAGCTTATCCAGAAACACCATATATTTT.

The sample holds a few counts of this clonotype. The CDR3 spells CASSSRFPTDRLLNYGYTF. CDR3 coding DNA: TGTGCCAGCAGTTCCCGATTCCCCACAGACAGGCTTCTCAACTATGGCTACACCTTC. The rearrangement links TRBV28 to TRBJ1-2, with D possibly being TRBD1 (6 bases). Per the germline V gene, CDR1 is MDHEN and CDR2 is SYDVKM. The CDR3 contains 19 residues. Trimming removed 4 bases at V and 2 bases at J, with 26 bases between.

The chain couples TRBV27 to TRBJ2-1; 10 nucleotides match TRBD1. The CDR3 length is 18 residues. With V trimmed by 5 bases and J by 9 bases, 19 bases remained unmatched. Germline V gene sequence: CDR1 MNHEY, CDR2 SMNVEV (reference sequence). CDR3 DNA: TGTGCCAGCAGTACTCGGACAGGGGGGACGCCTCAATGGGGTGAGCAGTTCTTC. This translates into CASSTRTGGTPQWGEQFF.

This clonotype was seen at least ten times. V usage is TRBV27 and J usage is TRBJ2-7; no definite D call. Deletions cut 6 bases from V and 2 bases from J, with 11 bases between. Germline CDR1 MNHEY, CDR2 SMNVEV (reference sequence). This CDR3 spans 13 amino acids. For the CDR3, the DNA is TGTGCCAGCAGAGTAGGTGCCACCTACGAGCAGTACTTC. This codes for CASRVGATYEQYF.

This clonotype showed up many times. J is TRBJ2-7 and V is TRBV6-5; 9 nucleotides line up with TRBD1. CDR1 is MNHEY and CDR2 is SVGAGI in the germline V gene. Germline trimming cut 4 bases from V and 6 bases from J; bases unmatched to any gene: 10. The CDR3 totals 15 residues. As DNA, the CDR3 is TGTGCCAGCAGTTTCTCCCGACAGGGGGGCGGCGAGCAGTACTTC. This translates into CASSFSRQGGGEQYF.

V usage is TRBV3-1 and J usage is TRBJ1-1; 10 bases fit TRBD1. The V gene's germline CDR1 is LGHDT and CDR2 YNNKEL (reference sequence). The CDR3 has 13 amino acids. The trim removed 4 bases at V and 6 bases at J, leaving 2 bases unmatched. In DNA, the CDR3 is TGTGCCAGCAGCCCGACAGGGGGCGCTGAAGCTTTCTTT. It codes for CASSPTGGAEAFF.

This clonotype has at least ten counts. The J gene is TRBJ2-7, the V gene TRBV14; the D gene is possibly TRBD2 (5 bases). CDR1 and CDR2 from the germline V gene are SGHDN and FVKESK. The CDR3 is 15 residues long. V was shortened by 4 bases and J by 2 bases, with 15 bases between the two germline ends. CDR3 residues: CASSPRAPPTYEQYF. The CDR3 nucleotides read TGTGCCAGCAGCCCGCGGGCGCCTCCGACCTACGAGCAGTACTTC.